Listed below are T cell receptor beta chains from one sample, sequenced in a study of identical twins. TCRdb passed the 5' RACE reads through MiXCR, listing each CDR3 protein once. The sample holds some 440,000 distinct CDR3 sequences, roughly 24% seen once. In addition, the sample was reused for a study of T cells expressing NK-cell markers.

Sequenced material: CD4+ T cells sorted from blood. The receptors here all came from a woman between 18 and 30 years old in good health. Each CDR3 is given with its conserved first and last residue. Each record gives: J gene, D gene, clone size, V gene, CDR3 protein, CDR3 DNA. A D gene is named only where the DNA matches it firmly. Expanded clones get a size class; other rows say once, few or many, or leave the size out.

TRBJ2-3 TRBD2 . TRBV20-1 CSARRLGTSGFDTQYF TGCAGTGCTCGTAGGTTGGGGACTAGCGGGTTCGATACGCAGTATTTT
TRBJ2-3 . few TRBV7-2 CASTGDRANTDTQYF TGTGCCAGCACGGGCGACCGGGCAAACACAGATACGCAGTATTTT
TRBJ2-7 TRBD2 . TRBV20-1 CSAPLAGGEKQYF TGCAGTGCCCCTCTAGCGGGAGGGGAAAAGCAGTACTTC
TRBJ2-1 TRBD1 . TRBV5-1 CARSPIDRDGNNEQFF TGCGCCAGAAGCCCCATCGACAGGGACGGGAACAATGAGCAGTTCTTC
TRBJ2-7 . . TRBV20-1 CSARDNSRGQYEQYF TGCAGTGCTAGAGATAATTCGCGGGGGCAATACGAGCAGTACTTC
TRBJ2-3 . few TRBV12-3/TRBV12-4 CASSSQYTQYF TGTGCCAGCAGCTCCCAATATACGCAGTATTTT
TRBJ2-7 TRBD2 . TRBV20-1 CSAVSGTGNYEQYF TGCAGTGCTGTTAGCGGGACGGGTAACTACGAGCAGTACTTC
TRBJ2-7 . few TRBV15 CATSRDPGTGWNYEQYF TGTGCCACCAGCAGAGATCCTGGAACAGGGTGGAACTACGAGCAGTACTTC
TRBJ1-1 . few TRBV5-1 CASSLASGLNTEAFF TGCGCCAGCAGCTTGGCCTCAGGGTTGAACACTGAAGCTTTCTTT
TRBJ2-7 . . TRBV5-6 CASSFNRVSYEQYF TGTGCCAGCAGCTTTAACAGGGTAAGCTACGAGCAGTACTTC
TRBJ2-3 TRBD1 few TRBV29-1 CSVEEPGQGATDTQYF TGCAGCGTTGAAGAACCGGGACAGGGGGCAACAGATACGCAGTATTTT
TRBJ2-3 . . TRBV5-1 CASRAVEDTQYF TGCGCCAGCAGGGCGGTCGAGGATACGCAGTATTTT
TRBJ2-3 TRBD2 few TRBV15 CATSGRSGVSHTDTQYF TGTGCCACCAGCGGACGGAGCGGGGTCAGCCACACAGATACGCAGTATTTT
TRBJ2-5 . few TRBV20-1 CSASDEVLWTQYF TGCAGTGCTAGTGATGAGGTTCTTTGGACCCAGTACTTC
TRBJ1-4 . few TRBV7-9 CASSLSPNNEKLFF TGTGCCAGCAGCTTATCCCCTAACAATGAAAAACTGTTTTTT
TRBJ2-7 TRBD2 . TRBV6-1 CASRTLAGVSYEQYF TGTGCCAGCAGGACCTTAGCGGGGGTTTCCTACGAGCAGTACTTC
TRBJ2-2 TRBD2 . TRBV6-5 CASSYGGGASTGELFF TGTGCCAGCAGTTATGGCGGGGGTGCTTCCACCGGGGAGCTGTTTTTT
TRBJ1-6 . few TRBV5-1 CASSLTEGTLHF TGCGCCAGCAGCTTAACGGAGGGAACCCTCCACTTT
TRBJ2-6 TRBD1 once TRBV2 CASIRDRSSGANVLTF TGTGCCAGCATAAGGGACAGGAGCTCTGGGGCCAACGTCCTGACTTTC
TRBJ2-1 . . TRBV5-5 CASSVGVTSYNEQFF TGTGCCAGCAGCGTGGGGGTCACCTCCTACAATGAGCAGTTCTTC
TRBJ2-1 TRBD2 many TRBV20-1 CSAIPLAGDYNEQFF TGCAGTGCCATCCCCCTAGCGGGAGATTACAATGAGCAGTTCTTC
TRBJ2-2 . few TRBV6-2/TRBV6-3 CASSHRRTVEVTGELFF TGTGCCAGCAGTCATAGGAGGACAGTCGAAGTCACCGGGGAGCTGTTTTTT
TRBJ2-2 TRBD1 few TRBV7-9 CASSTRTGKGNTGELFF TGTGCCAGCAGCACTCGGACAGGGAAGGGGAACACCGGGGAGCTGTTTTTT
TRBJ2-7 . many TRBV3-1 CASSPSGGYEQYF TGTGCCAGCAGCCCATCCGGAGGCTACGAGCAGTACTTC
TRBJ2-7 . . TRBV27 CASRGGTPYEQYF TGTGCCAGCAGAGGAGGGACACCCTACGAGCAGTACTTC
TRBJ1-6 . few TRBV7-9 CASSLQGSGNSPLHF TGTGCCAGCAGCTTACAGGGAAGTGGGAATTCACCCCTCCACTTT
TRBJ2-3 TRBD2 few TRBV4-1 CASSQLSGGAGDTQYF TGCGCCAGCAGCCAACTCAGCGGGGGGGCCGGAGATACGCAGTATTTT
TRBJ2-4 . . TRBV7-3 CASSLSLNLGDIQYF TGTGCCAGCAGCTTATCTCTAAACCTCGGGGACATTCAGTACTTC
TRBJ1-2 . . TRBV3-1 CASSQGRGNYGYTF TGTGCCAGCAGCCAAGGGCGGGGAAACTATGGCTACACCTTC
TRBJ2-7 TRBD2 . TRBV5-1 CASQDTSGSYEQYF TGCGCCAGCCAAGACACTAGCGGATCCTACGAGCAGTACTTC
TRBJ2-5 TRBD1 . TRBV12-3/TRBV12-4 CASRGQGRLYF TGTGCCAGCAGGGGACAGGGCAGGTTGTACTTC
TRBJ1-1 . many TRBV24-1 CATSDARLQSGEAFF TGTGCCACCAGTGATGCAAGACTCCAGTCCGGTGAAGCTTTCTTT
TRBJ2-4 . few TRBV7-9 CASSLAGIGKGKNIQYF TGTGCCAGCAGCTTAGCGGGAATCGGAAAGGGCAAAAACATTCAGTACTTC
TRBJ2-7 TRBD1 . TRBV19 CASRNRGYEQYF TGTGCCAGTAGGAACAGGGGATACGAGCAGTACTTC
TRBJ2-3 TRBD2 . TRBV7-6 CASSILSGGSTDTQYF TGTGCCAGCAGCATTCTTAGCGGGGGCAGCACAGATACGCAGTATTTT
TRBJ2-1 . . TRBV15 CATSRDRLGFSENEQFF TGTGCCACCAGCAGAGATCGTTTAGGTTTTAGCGAAAATGAGCAGTTCTTC
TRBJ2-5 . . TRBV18 CASSPLPGETQYF TGTGCCAGCTCACCTTTACCCGGGGAGACCCAGTACTTC
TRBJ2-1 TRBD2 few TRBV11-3 CASSLLAGVYYNEQFF TGTGCCAGCAGCTTGCTAGCGGGGGTCTACTACAATGAGCAGTTCTTC
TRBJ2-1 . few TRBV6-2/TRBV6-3 CASRRGRGSYNEQFF TGTGCCAGCCGGAGAGGGCGCGGATCCTACAATGAGCAGTTCTTC
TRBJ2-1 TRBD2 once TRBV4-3 CASSQAPGLAAGEQFF TGCGCCAGCAGCCAAGCTCCGGGACTAGCGGCCGGCGAGCAGTTCTTC